Listed below are T cell receptor beta chains from one sample, sequenced in a study of Graves' ophthalmopathy and Graves' hyperthyroidism. TCRdb reprocessed the multiplex PCR reads via MiXCR and lists one record per CDR3 protein. The sample holds around 1,200,000 distinct CDR3 sequences, 35% to 45% seen once. The sequenced material came from peripheral blood or thyroid tissue (not recorded which). The source is an adult man with Graves' hyperthyroidism. Both conserved end residues are part of each CDR3. Fields, in order: V gene, clone size, CDR3 protein. The listing skips clone size in some rows; elsewhere it reads once, few, many or a size class.

TRBV5-5	NA	CASRVQGEETQYF
TRBV7-9	many	CAGRGEAYEQYF
TRBV5-1	many	CASSSGLGPVVYEQYF
TRBV9	NA	CASSQGVSGPYRYF
TRBV7-9	NA	CASSQGQGDAQPQHF
TRBV7-9	NA	CASSLEGLEAYEQYF
TRBV24-1	NA	CATSDPPGSPGYTF
TRBV10-3	NA	CATRLSDRGRHGYTF
TRBV2	NA	CASSSMGDLGEQYF
TRBV7-2	once	CASMTGGSYEQYF
TRBV4-2	NA	CASSQVGGADGYTF
TRBV5-5	many	CASSPYDAEETQYF
TRBV12-3/TRBV12-4	many	CASSRRHGGNQPQHF
TRBV20-1	many	CSARDLGYYEQYF
TRBV25-1	NA	CASSLEGTRSFNTEAFF
TRBV10-2	NA	CASRQGWHQPQHF
TRBV2	NA	CASSERAMYTQYF
TRBV29-1	many	CSSGRGGTEAFF
TRBV6-2/TRBV6-3	NA	CASSLRRVREKLFF
TRBV7-9	NA	CASRPDRGPYRNTIYF
TRBV7-3	many	CASSLPGVGGELFF
TRBV10-3	NA	CAISEEGDGGRARHF
TRBV10-3	many	CAISETGEDEKLFF
TRBV20-1	many	CSVPSGNTIYF
TRBV7-2	NA	CASSLIGMILRELFF
TRBV5-1	NA	CASSTLQGAREKLFF
TRBV20-1	NA	CSASDRVGPTGQYF
TRBV10-3	NA	CAIRDREAQPQYF
TRBV7-6	few	CASSLTRSSTGTEAFF
TRBV2	few	CASKQAGLAYEQYF
TRBV7-2	NA	CASSWGQPSKYEQYF
TRBV7-9	many	CASSQGVAVYEQYF
TRBV5-5	NA	CASSLTGATGEQYF
TRBV19	many	CASRPGQEETQYF
TRBV20-1	many	CSARDLTAEQYF
TRBV15	NA	CATSRGGTGNQPQYF
TRBV19	many	CASSLGDSKNSPLHF
TRBV29-1	NA	CSVLGARAFF
TRBV12-3/TRBV12-4	many	CASSRETGGVSPLHF
TRBV20-1	NA	CSAKVRGNSPLHF
TRBV7-8	few	CASSQTGGLGYEQYF
TRBV25-1	NA	CASNNPSSGANVLTF
TRBV7-2	many	CASSQVQGLGETQYF
TRBV5-5	few	CASSLARSDEQYF
TRBV5-5	many	CASSRLAANTGELFF
TRBV29-1	NA	CSLGQGNSPLHF
TRBV5-6	few	CASSFVQGRETQYF
TRBV20-1	many	CSALSPGTSGLETQYF
TRBV2	NA	CASSGHTGGLEKLFF
TRBV7-9	NA	CASSPHSGAGEQYF
TRBV7-2	many	CASSSGQARSGNTIYF